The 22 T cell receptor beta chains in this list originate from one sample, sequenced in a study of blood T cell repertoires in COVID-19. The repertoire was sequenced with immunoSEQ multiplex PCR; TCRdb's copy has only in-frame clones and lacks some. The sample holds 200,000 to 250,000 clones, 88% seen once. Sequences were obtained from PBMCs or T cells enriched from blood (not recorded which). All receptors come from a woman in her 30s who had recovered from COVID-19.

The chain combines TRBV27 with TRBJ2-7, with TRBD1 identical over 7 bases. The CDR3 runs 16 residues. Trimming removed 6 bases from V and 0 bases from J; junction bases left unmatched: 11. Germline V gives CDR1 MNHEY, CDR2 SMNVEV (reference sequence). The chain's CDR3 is CASSLDQTGSSYEQYF. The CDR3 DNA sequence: TGTGCCAGCAGCCTTGACCAGACAGGGAGCTCCTACGAGCAGTACTTC.

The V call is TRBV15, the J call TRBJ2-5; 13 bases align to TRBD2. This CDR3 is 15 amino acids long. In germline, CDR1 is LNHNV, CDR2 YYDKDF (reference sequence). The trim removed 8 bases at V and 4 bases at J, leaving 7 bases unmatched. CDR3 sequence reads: CATGKGTSGVETQYF. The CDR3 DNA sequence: TGTGCCACCGGAAAAGGGACTAGCGGGGTAGAGACCCAGTACTTC. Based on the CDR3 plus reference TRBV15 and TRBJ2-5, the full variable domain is DAMVIQNPRYQVTQFGKPVTLSCSQTLNHNVMYWYQQKSSQAPKLLFHYYDKDFNNEADTPDNFQSRRPNTSFCFLDIRSPGLGDTAMYLCATGKGTSGVETQYFGPGTRLLVL.

CDR3 DNA sequence: TGTGCCAGCAGTTCCGGGACAGGGGTTTCACCCCTCCACTTT. Translated, it gives CASSSGTGVSPLHF. The V and J genes are TRBV2 and TRBJ1-6; 10 bases map to TRBD1. The germline V gene has CDR1 SNHLY and CDR2 FYNNEI. The V segment lost 5 bases and the J segment 9 bases; nucleotides outside the gene matches: 4. This CDR3 is 14 amino acids long.

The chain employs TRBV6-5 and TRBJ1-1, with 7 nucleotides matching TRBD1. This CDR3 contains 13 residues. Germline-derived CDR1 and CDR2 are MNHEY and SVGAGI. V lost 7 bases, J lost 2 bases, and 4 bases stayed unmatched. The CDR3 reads CASMTGINTEAFF. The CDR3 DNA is TGTGCCAGCATGACAGGGATTAACACTGAAGCTTTCTTT.

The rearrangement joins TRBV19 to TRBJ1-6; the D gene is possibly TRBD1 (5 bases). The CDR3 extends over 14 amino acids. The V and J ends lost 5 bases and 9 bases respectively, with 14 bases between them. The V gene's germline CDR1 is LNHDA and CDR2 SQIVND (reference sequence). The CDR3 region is CASSPAGTGSPLHF. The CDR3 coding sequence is TGTGCCAGTAGTCCTGCGGGGACCGGTTCACCCCTCCACTTT.

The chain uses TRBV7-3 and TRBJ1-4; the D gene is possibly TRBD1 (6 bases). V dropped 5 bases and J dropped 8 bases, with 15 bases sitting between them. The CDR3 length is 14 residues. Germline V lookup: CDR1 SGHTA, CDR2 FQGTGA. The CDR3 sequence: CASSPGGHLEKLFF. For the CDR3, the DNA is TGTGCCAGCAGCCCCGGGGGGCACTTGGAAAAACTGTTTTTT.

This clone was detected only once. CDR3: CSVETGTIAEQYF. The CDR3 nucleotides read TGCAGCGTTGAGACAGGGACCATTGCGGAGCAGTACTTC. V and J are TRBV29-1 and TRBJ2-7; 7 positions match TRBD1. V lost 3 bases and J lost 7; bases outside the gene matches: 9. CDR1 SQVTM and CDR2 ANQGSEA come from the germline V gene. The CDR3 is made up of 13 amino acids.

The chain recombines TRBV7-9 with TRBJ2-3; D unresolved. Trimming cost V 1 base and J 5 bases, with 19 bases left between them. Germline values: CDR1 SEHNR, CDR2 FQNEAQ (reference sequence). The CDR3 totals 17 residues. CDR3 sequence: CASSLDAVARLGDTQYF. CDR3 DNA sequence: TGTGCCAGCAGCTTAGACGCGGTAGCCCGGTTGGGAGATACGCAGTATTTT.

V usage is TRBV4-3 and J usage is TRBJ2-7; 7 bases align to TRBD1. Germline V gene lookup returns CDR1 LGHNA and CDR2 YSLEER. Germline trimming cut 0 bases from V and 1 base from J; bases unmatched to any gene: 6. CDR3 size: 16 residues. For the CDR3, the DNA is TGCGCCAGCAGCCAAGATCTGGCAGGGGGTTCCTACGAGCAGTACTTC. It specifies CASSQDLAGGSYEQYF.

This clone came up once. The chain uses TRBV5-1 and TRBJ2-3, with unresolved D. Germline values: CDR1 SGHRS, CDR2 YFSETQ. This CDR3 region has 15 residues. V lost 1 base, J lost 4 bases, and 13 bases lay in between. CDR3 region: CASSLFSVIADTQYF. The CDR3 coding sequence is TGCGCCAGCAGCTTGTTTTCCGTTATCGCAGATACGCAGTATTTT.

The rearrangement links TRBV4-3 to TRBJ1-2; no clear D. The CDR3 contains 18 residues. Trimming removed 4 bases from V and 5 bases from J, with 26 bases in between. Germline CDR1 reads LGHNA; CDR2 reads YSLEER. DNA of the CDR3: TGCGCCAGCAGCCGCCTACCTCTAGCGGAAGGCAGAGAGTATGGCTACACCTTC. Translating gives CASSRLPLAEGREYGYTF.

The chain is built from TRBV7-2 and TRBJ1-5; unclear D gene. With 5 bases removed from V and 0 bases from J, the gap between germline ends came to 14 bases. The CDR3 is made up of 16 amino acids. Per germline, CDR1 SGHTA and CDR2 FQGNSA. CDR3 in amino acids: CASSQNGPDSNQPQHF. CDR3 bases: TGTGCCAGCAGCCAAAATGGCCCCGATAGCAATCAGCCCCAGCATTTT.

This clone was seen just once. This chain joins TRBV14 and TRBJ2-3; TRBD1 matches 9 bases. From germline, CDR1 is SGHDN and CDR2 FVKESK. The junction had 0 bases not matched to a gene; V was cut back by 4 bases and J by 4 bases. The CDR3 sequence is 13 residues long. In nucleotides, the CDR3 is TGTGCCAGCAGCCGGACAGGGGCAGATACGCAGTATTTT. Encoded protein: CASSRTGADTQYF.

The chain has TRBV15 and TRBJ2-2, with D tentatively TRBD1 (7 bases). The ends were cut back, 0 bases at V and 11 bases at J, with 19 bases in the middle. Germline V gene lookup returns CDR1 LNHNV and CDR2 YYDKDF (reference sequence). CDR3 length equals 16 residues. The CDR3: CATSRDAGTAGVELFF. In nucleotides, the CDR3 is TGTGCCACCAGCAGAGATGCCGGGACAGCGGGCGTCGAGCTGTTTTTT.

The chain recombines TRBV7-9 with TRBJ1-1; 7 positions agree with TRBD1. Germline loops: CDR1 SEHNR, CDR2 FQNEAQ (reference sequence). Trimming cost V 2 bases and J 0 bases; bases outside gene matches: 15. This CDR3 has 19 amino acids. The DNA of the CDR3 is TGTGCCAGCAGCTTAAAACAGGGGTCGGTATCGTGGCTGAACACTGAAGCTTTCTTT. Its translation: CASSLKQGSVSWLNTEAFF.

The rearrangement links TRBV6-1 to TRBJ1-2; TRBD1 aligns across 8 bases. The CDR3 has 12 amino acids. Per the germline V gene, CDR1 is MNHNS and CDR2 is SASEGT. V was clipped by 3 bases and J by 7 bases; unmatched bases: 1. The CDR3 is CASSDGTGGYTF. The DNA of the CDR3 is TGTGCCAGCAGTGATGGGACAGGTGGCTACACCTTC.

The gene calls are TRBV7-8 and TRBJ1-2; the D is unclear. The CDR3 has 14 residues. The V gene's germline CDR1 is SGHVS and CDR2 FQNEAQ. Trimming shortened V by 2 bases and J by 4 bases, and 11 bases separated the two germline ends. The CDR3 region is CASSLSTEPYGYTF. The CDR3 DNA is TGTGCCAGCAGCTTATCTACAGAACCCTATGGCTACACCTTC.

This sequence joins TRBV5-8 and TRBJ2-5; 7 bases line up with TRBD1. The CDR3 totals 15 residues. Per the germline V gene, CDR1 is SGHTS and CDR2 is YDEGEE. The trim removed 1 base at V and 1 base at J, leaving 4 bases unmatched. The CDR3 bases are TGTGCCAGCAGCTTGACAGGGGCACTCCAAGAGACCCAGTACTTC. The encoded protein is CASSLTGALQETQYF. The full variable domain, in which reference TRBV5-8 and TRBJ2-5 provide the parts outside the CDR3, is EAGVTQSPTHLIKTRGQQATLRCSPISGHTSVYWYQQALGLGLQFLLWYDEGEERNRGNFPPRFSGRQFPNYSSELNVNALELEDSALYLCASSLTGALQETQYFGPGTRLLVL.

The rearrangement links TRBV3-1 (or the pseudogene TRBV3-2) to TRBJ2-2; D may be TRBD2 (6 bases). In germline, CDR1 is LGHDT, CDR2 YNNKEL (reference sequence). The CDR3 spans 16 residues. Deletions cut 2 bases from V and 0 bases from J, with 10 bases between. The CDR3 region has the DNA TGTGCCAGCAGCCAATGGTGGGGGGCGAACACCGGGGAGCTGTTTTTT. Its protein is CASSQWWGANTGELFF.

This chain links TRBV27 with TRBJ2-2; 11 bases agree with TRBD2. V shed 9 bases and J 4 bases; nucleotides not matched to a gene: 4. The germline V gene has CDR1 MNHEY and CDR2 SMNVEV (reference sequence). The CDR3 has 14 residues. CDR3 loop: CASTGTSGTGELFF. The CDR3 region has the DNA TGTGCCAGTACCGGGACTAGCGGCACCGGGGAGCTGTTTTTT.

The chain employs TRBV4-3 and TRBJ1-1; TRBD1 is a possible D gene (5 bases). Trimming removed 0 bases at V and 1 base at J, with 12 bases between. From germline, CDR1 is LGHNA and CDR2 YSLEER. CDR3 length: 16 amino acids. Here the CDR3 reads CASSQDYGGGNTEAFF. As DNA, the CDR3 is TGCGCCAGCAGCCAAGATTACGGCGGGGGGAACACTGAAGCTTTCTTT.

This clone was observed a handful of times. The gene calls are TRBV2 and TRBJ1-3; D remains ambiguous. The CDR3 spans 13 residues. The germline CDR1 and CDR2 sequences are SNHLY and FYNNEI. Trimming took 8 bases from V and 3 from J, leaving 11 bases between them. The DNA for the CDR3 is TGTGCCAGCCGAGGGCAGATTGGAAACACCATATATTTT. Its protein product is CASRGQIGNTIYF. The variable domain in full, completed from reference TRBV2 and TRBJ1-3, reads EPEVTQTPSHQVTQMGQEVILRCVPISNHLYFYWYRQILGQKVEFLVSFYNNEISEKSEIFDDQFSVERPDGSNFTLKIRSTKLEDSAMYFCASRGQIGNTIYFGEGSWLTVV.